Listed below are T cell receptor beta chains from one sample, sequenced in a study of T cell responses to AZD1222 COVID-19 vaccine. This table comes from immunoSEQ multiplex PCR, and its TCRdb copy is limited to in-frame clones, with some not included. The table records about 150,000 clones, 90% of them present only once. The sequenced sample was peripheral blood, obtained on day 0 of AZD1222 vaccination. The receptors originated from an adult in good health. CDR3s include the opening cysteine and the closing phenylalanine or tryptophan. Each record gives: D gene, J gene, V gene, clone size, CDR3 protein, CDR3 DNA. The D gene is left open where the match is weak. A row's size may be missing; if present it is once, few, many or a size class.

>NA|TRBJ1-1|TRBV6-5|NA
CASSYGGRANTEAFF
TGTGCCAGCAGTTACGGGGGCAGGGCTAACACTGAAGCTTTCTTT
>NA|TRBJ2-1|TRBV27|NA
CASSLRTGAYNEQFF
TGTGCCAGCAGTTTACGCACAGGAGCCTACAATGAGCAGTTCTTC
>NA|TRBJ1-4|TRBV19|NA
CASSRAALEKLFF
TGTGCCAGCTCCAGGGCGGCCCTCGAAAAACTGTTTTTT
>TRBD1|TRBJ2-3|TRBV5-6|NA
CASIRQGTDTQYF
TGTGCCAGCATTAGACAGGGGACAGATACGCAGTATTTT
>NA|TRBJ1-1|TRBV6-2/TRBV6-3|NA
CASSYRTSRDTEAFF
TGTGCCAGCAGTTACCGGACATCCCGAGACACTGAAGCTTTCTTT
>NA|TRBJ1-2|TRBV12-3/TRBV12-4|NA
CASKVDRIYGYTF
TGTGCCAGCAAAGTCGACAGGATCTATGGCTACACCTTC
>NA|TRBJ2-6|TRBV11-3|NA
CASSLDGGISGANVLTF
TGTGCCAGCAGCTTAGATGGGGGCATCTCTGGGGCCAACGTCCTGACTTTC
>TRBD1|TRBJ1-5|TRBV27|NA
CASSGQGGNQPQHF
TGTGCCAGCAGCGGACAGGGTGGCAATCAGCCCCAGCATTTT
>NA|TRBJ1-1|TRBV7-5|NA
CARSIRATGPNTEAFF
TGTGCCAGAAGCATCCGGGCAACAGGGCCGAACACTGAAGCTTTCTTT
>NA|TRBJ2-5|TRBV5-1|NA
CASSPFGTPQETQYF
TGCGCCAGCAGCCCCTTCGGGACTCCTCAAGAGACCCAGTACTTC
>TRBD1|TRBJ1-2|TRBV4-3|NA
CASSQEGGQGFSLKNGYTF
TGCGCCAGCAGCCAAGAAGGGGGACAGGGGTTCTCTCTTAAGAATGGCTACACCTTC
>NA|TRBJ2-2|TRBV3-1/TRBV3-2|few
CASSQVVNANTGELFF
TGTGCCAGCAGCCAAGTCGTAAACGCGAACACCGGGGAGCTGTTTTTT
>NA|TRBJ2-3|TRBV5-4|NA
CASSLGTSSSLTDTQYF
TGTGCCAGCAGCTTGGGAACTAGCTCTTCGCTCACAGATACGCAGTATTTT
>TRBD1|TRBJ1-5|TRBV19|NA
CASTETGGREPQHF
TGTGCCAGTACCGAGACAGGGGGCAGGGAGCCCCAGCATTTT
>NA|TRBJ2-4|TRBV3-1/TRBV3-2|NA
CASSQGDSHQNIQYF
TGTGCCAGCAGCCAAGGAGATAGCCACCAAAACATTCAGTACTTC
>NA|TRBJ1-3|TRBV4-1|NA
CASSQVGAGNTIYF
TGCGCCAGCAGCCAAGTGGGGGCTGGAAACACCATATATTTT
>NA|TRBJ1-2|TRBV28|NA
CASNPDGNYGYTF
TGTGCCAGCAATCCAGACGGTAACTATGGCTACACCTTC
>TRBD1|TRBJ1-5|TRBV7-9|NA
CASSPDRVGTSQHF
TGTGCCAGCAGCCCAGACAGGGTGGGCACCTCCCAGCATTTT
>TRBD1|TRBJ1-5|TRBV6-2/TRBV6-3|NA
CASSPGQGRQPQHF
TGTGCCAGCAGCCCTGGACAGGGAAGGCAGCCCCAGCATTTT
>NA|TRBJ1-2|TRBV7-8|NA
CASSLGPRNRDYGYTF
TGTGCCAGCAGCCTGGGGCCTCGTAACAGAGACTATGGCTACACCTTC
>TRBD1|TRBJ1-3|TRBV19|NA
CASSPDRGPGNTIYF
TGTGCCAGTAGTCCGGACAGGGGGCCTGGAAACACCATATATTTT
>NA|TRBJ1-6|TRBV6-2/TRBV6-3|NA
CASSPMSTPDNSPLHF
TGTGCCAGCAGTCCCATGAGCACCCCGGATAATTCACCCCTCCACTTT
>NA|TRBJ1-1|TRBV30|NA
CAWSPTFPDEAFF
TGTGCCTGGAGTCCCACTTTCCCTGATGAAGCTTTCTTT
>NA|TRBJ2-7|TRBV28|NA
CASSLPRLGEQYF
TGTGCCAGCAGTTTACCCAGACTAGGCGAGCAGTACTTC
>TRBD2|TRBJ2-5|TRBV9|NA
CASSRAGVQETQYF
TGTGCCAGCAGCAGAGCGGGGGTACAGGAGACCCAGTACTTC
>TRBD2|TRBJ2-7|TRBV4-3|NA
CASSQPWVGGSYEQYF
TGCGCCAGCAGCCAGCCCTGGGTGGGGGGGTCCTACGAGCAGTACTTC
>NA|TRBJ2-7|TRBV6-5|NA
CATPGELSYEQYF
TGTGCCACCCCGGGCGAACTCTCCTACGAGCAGTACTTC
>NA|TRBJ1-1|TRBV13|NA
CASSAGDRHSTEAFF
TGTGCCAGCAGCGCTGGGGACCGACACTCCACTGAAGCTTTCTTT
>TRBD1|TRBJ1-2|TRBV7-2|NA
CASSLTGGNYGYTF
TGTGCCAGCAGCCTCACAGGGGGGAACTATGGCTACACCTTC
>NA|TRBJ1-1|TRBV7-3|NA
CASSADRNTEAFF
TGTGCCAGCAGCGCGGACAGGAACACTGAAGCTTTCTTT
>TRBD1|TRBJ1-5|TRBV2|NA
CASSPDRGMNQPQHF
TGTGCCAGCAGTCCGGACAGGGGGATGAATCAGCCCCAGCATTTT
>NA|TRBJ1-1|TRBV7-2|NA
CASSLDGAYTEAFF
TGTGCCAGCAGCTTAGATGGCGCGTACACTGAAGCTTTCTTT
>NA|TRBJ2-7|TRBV23-1|NA
CASSQPRLLYEQYF
TGCGCCAGCAGTCAACCCCGACTCCTCTACGAGCAGTACTTC
>NA|TRBJ1-1|TRBV14|once
CASSQERVGSTEAFF
TGTGCCAGCAGCCAAGAAAGGGTGGGGAGCACTGAAGCTTTCTTT